This TCR beta chain was documented in a study of breast tumors, draining lymph nodes, adjacent tissues. Overall study findings and caveats: Tumor T cell lymph node origin was a supported hypothesis, not proven.

The sample holds many counts of this clonotype. Its antigen is currently unknown. The lymph nodes were axillary draining lymph nodes from breast cancer patients. The CDR3 length is 17 residues. The V gene's germline CDR1 is LNHNV and CDR2 YYDKDF (reference sequence). V lost 0 bases and J 0 bases, leaving 12 bases between the germline ends. MiXCR was run by TCRdb on the multiplex PCR reads, yielding one entry per CDR3 protein. The sample includes roughly 80,000 distinct CDR3 sequences, about 20% seen only once; the top ten take around 2.5%. The chain recombines TRBV15 with TRBJ1-5; D gene unclear. The source is a female donor with breast cancer. Some clones in this sample may be carry-over from other donors' samples. The sample comprised axillary lymph node tissue. The CDR3 nucleotides are TGTGCCACCAGCAGAGATCCCGCAAGTACTAGCAATCAGCCCCAGCATTTT. Protein: CATSRDPASTSNQPQHF.